One sample yielded the 11 T cell receptor beta chains listed below, sequenced in a study of T cell repertoires in cytomegalovirus infection. TCRdb fed the reads into MiXCR, producing one record per CDR3 protein. The sample consists of 160,000 or so distinct CDR3 sequences, about a fifth of them appearing once. No cognate antigen is known for these TCRs. This specimen was CD8+ T cells from cultured PBMCs, taken from culture after CMV antigen stimulation. The receptor set was obtained from a human donor in good health (CMV status not recorded). Some clones in this sample may be carry-over from other donors' samples.

This clonotype has just a few counts. The V gene is TRBV20-1, the J gene TRBJ1-5; 7 bases are shared with TRBD1. The J segment lost 7 bases and the V segment lost 2 bases, leaving 5 bases of the junction unmatched. The CDR3 runs to 13 residues. Germline V gene sequence: CDR1 DFQATT, CDR2 SNEGSKA (reference sequence). CDR3 amino acids: CSARRAGGQPQHF. DNA of the CDR3: TGCAGTGCTAGAAGGGCAGGGGGGCAGCCCCAGCATTTT.

The CDR3 loop reads CASSVGLHQETQYF. The CDR3 nucleotides are TGTGCCAGCAGTGTTGGTCTACACCAAGAGACCCAGTACTTC. The V gene is TRBV2, the J gene TRBJ2-5; no definite D call. The ends were cut back, 4 bases at V and 0 bases at J, with 9 bases in the middle. This CDR3 is built from 14 residues. Germline CDR1 SNHLY, CDR2 FYNNEI.

The chain links TRBV6-2 or TRBV6-3 to TRBJ1-6, with D unclear. Per the germline V gene, CDR1 is MNHEY and CDR2 is SVGEGT. The CDR3 spans 15 residues. Trimming took 5 bases from V and 7 from J, leaving 15 bases between them. Here the CDR3 DNA reads TGTGCCAGCAGTGGCGTCTTGAACAGCAATTCACCCCTCCACTTT. Translation: CASSGVLNSNSPLHF.

The J gene is TRBJ1-2, the V gene TRBV7-2, with 7 bases matching TRBD1. The germline CDR1 and CDR2 sequences are SGHTA and FQGNSA. J was trimmed by 6 bases and V by 0 bases; bases with no gene match: 7. The CDR3 contains 15 residues. The CDR3 sequence is CASSLASTGRDGYTF. The CDR3 DNA follows: TGTGCCAGCAGCTTAGCGTCGACAGGGAGGGATGGCTACACCTTC. Variable domain in full (rest from reference TRBV7-2 and TRBJ1-2): GAGVSQSPSNKVTEKGKDVELRCDPISGHTALYWYRQSLGQGLEFLIYFQGNSAPDKSGLPSDRFSAERTGGSVSTLTIQRTQQEDSAVYLCASSLASTGRDGYTFGSGTRLTVV.

The CDR3 region is CASSLPRSDYGYTF. The CDR3 nucleotides are TGTGCCAGCAGCTTACCCCGCAGCGACTATGGCTACACCTTC. The chain employs TRBV7-9 and TRBJ1-2, with D uncertain. Trimming pared 2 bases from V and 3 bases from J, leaving 10 bases between. Per the germline V gene, CDR1 is SEHNR and CDR2 is FQNEAQ (reference sequence). The CDR3 sequence is 14 residues long.

The chain carries TRBV6-2 or TRBV6-3 and TRBJ2-7; unclear D gene. Trimming removed 5 bases from V and 0 bases from J, with 8 bases in between. CDR1 and CDR2 (germline): MNHEY, SVGEGT. The CDR3 length is 13 residues. For the CDR3, the DNA is TGTGCCAGCAGTGTTGACATCTCCTACGAGCAGTACTTC. The encoded protein is CASSVDISYEQYF.

The table lists this clonotype with a few counts. The chain employs TRBV4-3 and TRBJ1-1; D uncertain. There are 16 residues in the CDR3. CDR1 is LGHNA and CDR2 is YSLEER in the germline V gene. V lost 0 bases, J lost 0 bases, and 11 bases lay in between. The CDR3 spells CASSQDLVLMNTEAFF. In DNA, the CDR3 is TGCGCCAGCAGCCAAGATCTAGTATTAATGAACACTGAAGCTTTCTTT.

Comments on this clonotype: A read error is likely, as this CDR3 ends without the conserved phenylalanine or tryptophan. The chain is built from TRBV7-8 and TRBJ2-1, with 9 bases matching TRBD2. CDR1 is SGHVS, CDR2 FQNEAQ, per germline. The V segment lost 4 bases and the J segment 6 bases; nucleotides outside the gene matches: 10. CDR3 length: 16 amino acids. The CDR3 DNA is TGTGCCAGCAGCTCTGTCACTAGCGGGTCACCCAATGAGCAGTTCTTA. It encodes CASSSVTSGSPNEQFL.

The chain employs TRBV7-2 and TRBJ1-1; the D gene is possibly TRBD1 (5 bases). Germline CDR1 reads SGHTA; CDR2 reads FQGNSA. Trimming stripped 3 bases from V and 2 bases from J, with 10 bases between. The CDR3 totals 14 residues. The CDR3 sequence: CASSFLTVNTEAFF. DNA of the CDR3: TGTGCCAGCAGCTTTTTGACAGTTAACACTGAAGCTTTCTTT.

A few counts support this clonotype. V and J are TRBV27 and TRBJ2-6; D ambiguous. Germline-derived CDR1 and CDR2 are MNHEY and SMNVEV (reference sequence). V shed 5 bases and J shed 5 bases, with 16 bases lying between them. This CDR3 is built from 16 residues. CDR3 nucleotides: TGTGCCAGCAGTACCAAAGGTCAAATGCGGGCCAACGTCCTGACTTTC. It encodes CASSTKGQMRANVLTF. The whole variable domain, remainder taken from reference TRBV27 and TRBJ2-6, is EAQVTQNPRYLITVTGKKLTVTCSQNMNHEYMSWYRQDPGLGLRQIYYSMNVEVTDKGDVPEGYKVSRKEKRNFPLILESPSPNQTSLYFCASSTKGQMRANVLTFGAGSRLTVL.

The chain joins TRBV2 to TRBJ2-7; TRBD1 agrees at 7 bases. Germline CDR1 and CDR2: SNHLY and FYNNEI. The CDR3 runs 14 residues. V gave up 5 bases and J gave up 2 bases; unmatched junction bases: 6. In DNA form, the CDR3 reads TGTGCCAGCAGTCCGGGACAGAGGACCTACGAGCAGTACTTC. Protein sequence: CASSPGQRTYEQYF.